This T cell receptor (beta chain) was observed in a study of post-analysis software for immune sequencing data. Regarding the study as a whole: TRBV5-6, TRBV5-1 and TRBV20-1 belonged to a set of roughly 5 TRBV segments that were more frequent in patients than controls. Versus controls, multiple sclerosis patients showed significantly lower diversity (normalized Chao1).

Unique molecular identifiers tagged the TCR beta cDNA libraries. Between about 0.85 and 11 million T cells gave rise to roughly 0.5 million cDNA molecules. TCRdb passed the PCR reads through MiXCR, listing each CDR3 protein once. The sample has about 760,000 distinct CDR3 sequences, roughly 27% seen once. On this clonotype itself: Its antigen is unidentified.

The germline V and J ends were trimmed by 3 bases and 7 bases, with 15 bases remaining between them. This CDR3 has 14 amino acids. Germline V gives CDR1 SGHTA, CDR2 FQGNSA. Sample: blood. The gene calls are TRBV7-2 and TRBJ1-2, with a weak D call TRBD1 (5 bases). The receptor's source is a girl aged 5 to 17 with multiple sclerosis. The CDR3 here is CASSFGGRTRGYTF. The CDR3 DNA sequence: TGTGCCAGCAGCTTTGGGGGGAGGACACGTGGCTACACCTTC. The full variable domain, rest sourced from reference TRBV7-2 and TRBJ1-2, is GAGVSQSPSNKVTEKGKDVELRCDPISGHTALYWYRQSLGQGLEFLIYFQGNSAPDKSGLPSDRFSAERTGGSVSTLTIQRTQQEDSAVYLCASSFGGRTRGYTFGSGTRLTVV.